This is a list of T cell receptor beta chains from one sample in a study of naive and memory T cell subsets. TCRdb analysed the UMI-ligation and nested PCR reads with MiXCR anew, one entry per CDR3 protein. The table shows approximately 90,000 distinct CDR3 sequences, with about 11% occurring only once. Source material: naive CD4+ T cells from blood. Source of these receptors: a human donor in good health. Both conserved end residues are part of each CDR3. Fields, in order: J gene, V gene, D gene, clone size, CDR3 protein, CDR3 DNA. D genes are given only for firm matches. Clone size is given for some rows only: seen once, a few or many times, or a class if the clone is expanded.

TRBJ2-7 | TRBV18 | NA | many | CASSPSSPRYEQYF | TGTGCCAGCTCACCCTCCAGCCCCCGCTACGAGCAGTACTTC
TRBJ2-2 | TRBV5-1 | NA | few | CASSLVVTNANTGELFF | TGCGCCAGCAGCTTGGTCGTGACAAACGCGAACACCGGGGAGCTGTTTTTT
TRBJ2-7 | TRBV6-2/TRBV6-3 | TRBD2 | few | CASKREARGEQYF | TGTGCCAGCAAGCGGGAGGCGAGAGGCGAGCAGTACTTC
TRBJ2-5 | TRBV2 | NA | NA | CASSAGREETQYF | TGTGCCAGCAGTGCCGGCAGGGAGGAGACCCAGTACTTC
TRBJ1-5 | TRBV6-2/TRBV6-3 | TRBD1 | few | CASSPLTGKLNQPQHF | TGTGCCAGCAGTCCTTTGACAGGGAAGTTGAATCAGCCCCAGCATTTT
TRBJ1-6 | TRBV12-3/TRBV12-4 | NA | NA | CASSLLSDSPLHF | TGTGCCAGCAGTCTTCTTTCCGATTCACCCCTCCACTTT
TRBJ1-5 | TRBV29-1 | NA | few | CSVGPDRPGGPQHF | TGCAGCGTTGGCCCGGACCGTCCGGGTGGGCCCCAGCATTTT
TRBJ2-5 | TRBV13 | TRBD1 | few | CASSLGTGVETQYF | TGTGCCAGCAGCTTAGGGACAGGGGTAGAGACCCAGTACTTC
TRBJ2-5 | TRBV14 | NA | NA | CASSQVQAQYF | TGTGCCAGCAGCCAGGTTCAGGCCCAGTACTTC
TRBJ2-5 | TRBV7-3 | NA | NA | CASSSPGGTQYF | TGTGCCAGCAGCTCCCCGGGCGGGACCCAGTACTTC
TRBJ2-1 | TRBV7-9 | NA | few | CASSFSEQFF | TGTGCCAGCAGCTTTAGCGAGCAGTTCTTC
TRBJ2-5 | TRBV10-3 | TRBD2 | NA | CAISSGEETQYF | TGTGCCATCAGCAGCGGGGAAGAGACCCAGTACTTC
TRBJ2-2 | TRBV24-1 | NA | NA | CATSVGSTTGELFF | TGTGCCACCAGTGTGGGGTCCACCACCGGGGAGCTGTTTTTT
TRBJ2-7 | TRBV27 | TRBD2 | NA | CASSSLPGGAHEQYF | TGTGCCAGCAGTTCCCTTCCGGGGGGGGCCCACGAGCAGTACTTC
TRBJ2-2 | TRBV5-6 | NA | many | CASSLSARDAGELFF | TGTGCCAGCAGCTTGTCGGCCAGGGACGCCGGGGAGCTGTTTTTT
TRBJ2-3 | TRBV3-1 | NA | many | CASSPAGKRTDTQYF | TGTGCCAGCAGCCCGGCTGGAAAGCGGACAGATACGCAGTATTTT
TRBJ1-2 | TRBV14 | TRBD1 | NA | CASRGPGQGTYGYTF | TGTGCCAGCAGGGGACCGGGACAGGGGACCTATGGCTACACCTTC
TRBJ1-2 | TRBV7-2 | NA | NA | CASSLAVAVYGYTF | TGTGCCAGCAGCTTAGCCGTCGCAGTCTATGGCTACACCTTC
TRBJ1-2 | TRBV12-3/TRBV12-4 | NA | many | CASSLAGDYGYTF | TGTGCCAGCAGTTTAGCGGGGGACTATGGCTACACCTTC
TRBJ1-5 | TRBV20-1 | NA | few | CSAPTGRGPNQPQHF | TGCAGTGCTCCTACGGGCCGCGGGCCGAATCAGCCCCAGCATTTT
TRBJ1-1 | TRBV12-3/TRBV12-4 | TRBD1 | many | CASSSRTGSENTEAFF | TGTGCCAGCAGTTCCCGGACAGGGAGCGAGAACACTGAAGCTTTCTTT
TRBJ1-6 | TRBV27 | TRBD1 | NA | CASRTQGGGPLHF | TGTGCCAGCAGAACCCAGGGGGGAGGACCCCTCCACTTT
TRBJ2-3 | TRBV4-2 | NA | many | CASSQKIGRPDTQYF | TGTGCCAGCAGCCAAAAGATCGGCCGCCCAGATACGCAGTATTTT
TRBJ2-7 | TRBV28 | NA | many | CASGEGHRAIEQYF | TGTGCCAGCGGAGAGGGGCACAGGGCCATCGAGCAGTACTTC
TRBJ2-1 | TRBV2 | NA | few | CARGGPLADYNEQFF | TGTGCCAGAGGGGGGCCCCTAGCGGACTACAATGAGCAGTTCTTC
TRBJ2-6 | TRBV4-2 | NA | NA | CASSQEGRNAGANVLTF | TGTGCCAGCAGCCAAGAAGGGAGAAACGCTGGGGCCAACGTCCTGACTTTC
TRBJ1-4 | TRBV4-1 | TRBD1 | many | CASSQDGQGRNEKLFF | TGCGCCAGCAGCCAAGATGGACAGGGGCGGAATGAAAAACTGTTTTTT
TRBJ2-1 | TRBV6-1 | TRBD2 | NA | CASSEGPSGSYEQFF | TGTGCCAGCAGTGAAGGCCCTAGCGGGAGCTATGAGCAGTTCTTC
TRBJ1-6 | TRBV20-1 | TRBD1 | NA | CSARGNRGGNSPLHF | TGCAGTGCTAGGGGGAACAGGGGAGGTAATTCACCCCTCCACTTT
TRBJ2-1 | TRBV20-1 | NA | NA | CSASNRDLQFF | TGCAGTGCCTCAAACCGGGACTTGCAGTTCTTC
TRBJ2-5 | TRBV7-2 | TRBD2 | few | CASSPLAGSQETQYF | TGTGCCAGCAGCCCCCTAGCGGGGAGCCAAGAGACCCAGTACTTC
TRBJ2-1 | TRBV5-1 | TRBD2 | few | CASSLQAGVYNEQFF | TGCGCCAGCAGCTTGCAAGCGGGGGTTTACAATGAGCAGTTCTTC
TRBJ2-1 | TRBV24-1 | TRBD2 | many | CATSVPGGYEQFF | TGTGCCACCAGTGTTCCGGGAGGCTATGAGCAGTTCTTC
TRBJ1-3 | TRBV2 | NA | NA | CASSTPSTGNTIYF | TGTGCCAGCAGTACCCCGAGTACTGGAAACACCATATATTTT
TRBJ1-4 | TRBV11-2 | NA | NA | CASSRPSTNEKLFF | TGTGCCAGCAGCCGACCCTCAACTAATGAAAAACTGTTTTTT
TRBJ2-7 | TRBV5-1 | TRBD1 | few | CASSPDRGISYEQYF | TGCGCCAGCAGCCCGGACAGGGGAATATCCTACGAGCAGTACTTC
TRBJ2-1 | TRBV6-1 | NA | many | CASSERGNEQFF | TGTGCCAGCAGTGAAAGGGGGAATGAGCAGTTCTTC